Listed here are 14 T cell receptor beta chains from one sample, sequenced in a study of shared clonotypes between healthy human individuals. Naivety among CD8 cells was defined by CD45RO negativity and positive CCR7 selection, thereby excluding terminally differentiated effector memory CD45RA+ cells. Sequencing used immunoSEQ multiplex PCR; TCRdb keeps in-frame clones, though not all of them. The sample records about 580,000 clones, about 98% being singletons. Sequencing was carried out using naive CD8+ T cells sorted from blood. All receptors derive from a man aged 25 to 45 in good health.

The chain couples TRBV13 to TRBJ2-2; 10 nucleotides agree with TRBD1. J lost 5 bases, V lost 5 bases, and 8 bases had no gene match. This CDR3 has 16 amino acids. Germline assignment: CDR1 PRHDT and CDR2 FYEKMQ (reference sequence). CDR3 sequence reads: CASSTHRDRGTGELFF. Written as DNA, the CDR3 is TGTGCCAGCAGCACACACCGGGACAGGGGTACCGGGGAGCTGTTTTTT.

This clone has just one count. J is TRBJ1-3 and V is TRBV18; D is undetermined. This CDR3 is 15 amino acids long. V shed 1 base and J shed 0 bases, with 7 bases lying between them. The germline V gene encodes CDR1 KGHSH and CDR2 LQKENI. CDR3 bases: TGTGCCAGCTCACCACTTCCGAGCTCTGGAAACACCATATATTTT. It specifies CASSPLPSSGNTIYF.

The chain carries TRBV5-5 and TRBJ2-7, with unresolved D. CDR1 is SGHKS and CDR2 is YYEKEE in the germline V gene (reference sequence). The CDR3 has 12 residues. V was cut by 0 bases and J by 4 bases, with 5 bases left in between. The CDR3, as DNA: TGTGCCAGCAGCTTGGCCTTGTACGAGCAGTACTTC. Translation: CASSLALYEQYF. Complete variable domain (other parts from reference TRBV5-5 and TRBJ2-7): DAGVTQSPTHLIKTRGQQVTLRCSPISGHKSVSWYQQVLGQGPQFIFQYYEKEERGRGNFPDRFSARQFPNYSSELNVNALLLGDSALYLCASSLALYEQYFGPGTRLTVT.

The rearrangement uses TRBV29-1 and TRBJ2-1; 7 bases fit TRBD2. V shed 7 bases and J 6 bases; nucleotides not matched to a gene: 9. CDR1 SQVTM and CDR2 ANQGSEA come from the germline V gene. CDR3 length: 13 residues. The CDR3: CSADSGTTNEQFF. The CDR3 nucleotides read TGCAGCGCAGACTCCGGGACTACCAATGAGCAGTTCTTC.

The chain employs TRBV9 and TRBJ2-7; 10 nucleotides match TRBD2. Germline V lookup: CDR1 SGDLS, CDR2 YYNGEE. CDR3 length equals 15 residues. V lost 4 bases to trimming and J lost 2 bases; unmatched junction nucleotides: 6. For the CDR3, the DNA is TGTGCCAGCAGCTCTGGGACTAGCGTAACCTACGAGCAGTACTTC. Its protein is CASSSGTSVTYEQYF.

The genes are TRBV25-1 and TRBJ2-1; D perhaps matches TRBD1 (5 bases). Deletions cut 10 bases from V and 7 bases from J, with 11 bases between. The CDR3 runs to 11 residues. Germline V CDR1 and CDR2: MGHDK, SYGVNS. CDR3 DNA: TGTGCCACAGGGCGGAAAAATGAGCAGTTCTTC. This sequence encodes CATGRKNEQFF.

This chain connects TRBV18 to TRBJ1-1, with TRBD1 matching over 8 bases. From germline, CDR1 is KGHSH and CDR2 LQKENI. CDR3 length: 17 residues. The V segment lost 0 bases and the J segment 5 bases; nucleotides outside the gene matches: 11. CDR3 sequence (DNA): TGTGCCAGCTCACCACCCGTAGGACAGGGCTTAATTACTGAAGCTTTCTTT. Its translation: CASSPPVGQGLITEAFF.

The chain employs TRBV6-4 and TRBJ2-5; D possibly matches TRBD1 or TRBD2 (5 bases each). Trimming took off 6 bases at V and 2 bases at J, with 16 bases between the two ends. From germline, CDR1 is MRHNA and CDR2 SNTAGT. The CDR3 extends over 15 amino acids. DNA of the CDR3: TGTGCCAGCAGAGCCCTTGGTTGGGGGCAAGAGACCCAGTACTTC. As protein: CASRALGWGQETQYF.

The CDR3 sequence is CASSQVTDTDTQYF. CDR3 DNA: TGCGCCAGCAGCCAAGTAACAGACACAGATACGCAGTATTTT. This chain uses TRBV4-1 with TRBJ2-3; no firm D call. Germline V gives CDR1 MGHRA, CDR2 YSYEKL. V was trimmed by 1 base and J by 2 bases, leaving 7 bases between them. This CDR3 has 14 residues.

The table lists this clone with a count of one. The rearrangement uses TRBV7-9 and TRBJ2-1; no definite D call. This CDR3 is 16 amino acids long. Looked up from germline, CDR1 is SEHNR and CDR2 is FQNEAQ (reference sequence). The V gene lost 8 bases and the J gene lost 0 bases, with 17 bases spanning the gap. The CDR3 protein is CASPPLPSSSYNEQFF. In DNA form, the CDR3 reads TGTGCCAGCCCACCCCTCCCGTCCAGCTCCTACAATGAGCAGTTCTTC. The full variable domain, its missing parts supplied by reference TRBV7-9 and TRBJ2-1, is DTGVSQNPRHKITKRGQNVTFRCDPISEHNRLYWYRQTLGQGPEFLTYFQNEAQLEKSRLLSDRFSAERPKGSFSTLEIQRTEQGDSAMYLCASPPLPSSSYNEQFFGPGTRLTVL.

This clone showed up just once. The chain recombines TRBV7-6 with TRBJ2-7; 10 positions agree with TRBD2. From germline, CDR1 is SGHVS and CDR2 FNYEAQ. There are 19 residues in the CDR3. After removal of 3 bases from V and 5 bases from J, the junction contained 19 bases not matched to a gene. Written as DNA, the CDR3 is TGTGCCAGCAGCTTCGGGGGTGAAGTAGCGGGAGGCCCTCTGAACGAGCAGTACTTC. Residues: CASSFGGEVAGGPLNEQYF.

This clone was detected only once. The chain recombines TRBV7-9 with TRBJ2-4; weak D call: TRBD1 (5 bases). Germline V gives CDR1 SEHNR, CDR2 FQNEAQ (reference sequence). Trimming removed 0 bases at V and 7 bases at J, with 16 bases between. The CDR3 has 16 amino acids. CDR3 protein: CASSLAQLGDRNIQYF. The CDR3 DNA sequence: TGTGCCAGCAGCTTAGCGCAGTTAGGGGATCGGAACATTCAGTACTTC.

This rearrangement joins TRBV29-1 to TRBJ2-3, with 7 positions matching TRBD2. The V gene end was trimmed by 4 bases and the J gene end by 2 bases; junction bases not matched to a gene: 9. The CDR3 has 15 amino acids. Germline loops: CDR1 SQVTM, CDR2 ANQGSEA. This CDR3 reads CSVVPRLAVTDTQYF. The DNA for the CDR3 is TGCAGCGTTGTCCCGCGGCTAGCGGTCACAGATACGCAGTATTTT.

This chain uses TRBV7-2 with TRBJ2-7, with TRBD2 matching over 12 bases. Trimming cost V 3 bases and J 5 bases; bases outside gene matches: 8. This CDR3 contains 16 residues. Germline CDR1 and CDR2: SGHTA and FQGNSA. The CDR3 nucleotides are TGTGCCAGCAGCTTCCCCTCGACTAGCGGGAGTCACGAGCAGTACTTC. Translation: CASSFPSTSGSHEQYF.